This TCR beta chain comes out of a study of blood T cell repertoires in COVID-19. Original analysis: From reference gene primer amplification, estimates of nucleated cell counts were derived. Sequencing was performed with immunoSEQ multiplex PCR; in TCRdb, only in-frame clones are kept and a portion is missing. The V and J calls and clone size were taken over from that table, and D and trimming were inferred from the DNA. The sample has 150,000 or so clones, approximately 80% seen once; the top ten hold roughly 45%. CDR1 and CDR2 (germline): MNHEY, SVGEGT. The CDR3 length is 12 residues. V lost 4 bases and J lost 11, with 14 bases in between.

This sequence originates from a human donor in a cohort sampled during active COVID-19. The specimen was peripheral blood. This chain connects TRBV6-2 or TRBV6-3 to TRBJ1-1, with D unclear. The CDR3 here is CASSLGSWTAFF. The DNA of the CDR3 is TGTGCCAGCAGTTTGGGGTCTTGGACTGCTTTCTTT.